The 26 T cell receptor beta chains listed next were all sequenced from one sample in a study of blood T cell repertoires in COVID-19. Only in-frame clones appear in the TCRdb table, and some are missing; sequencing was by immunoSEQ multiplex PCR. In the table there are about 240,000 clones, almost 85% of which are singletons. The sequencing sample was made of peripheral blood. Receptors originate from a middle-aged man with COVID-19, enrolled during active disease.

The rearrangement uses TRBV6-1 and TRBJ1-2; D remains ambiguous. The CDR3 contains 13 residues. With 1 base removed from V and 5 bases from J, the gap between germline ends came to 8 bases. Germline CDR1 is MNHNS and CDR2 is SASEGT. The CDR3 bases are TGTGCCAGCAGTGAAGTCCGGGGATATGGCTACACCTTC. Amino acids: CASSEVRGYGYTF.

This CDR3 is CASSGDRGYQPQHF. In DNA, the CDR3 is TGTGCCAGCAGTGGGGACAGGGGATATCAGCCCCAGCATTTT. The V and J genes are TRBV28 and TRBJ1-5; 10 bases align to TRBD1. This CDR3 is built from 14 residues. The junction had 3 bases not matched to a gene; V was cut back by 5 bases and J by 5 bases. Germline V lookup: CDR1 MDHEN, CDR2 SYDVKM. Filled out from reference TRBV28 and TRBJ1-5, the complete variable domain reads DVKVTQSSRYLVKRTGEKVFLECVQDMDHENMFWYRQDPGLGLRLIYFSYDVKMKEKGDIPEGYSVSREKKERFSLILESASTNQTSMYLCASSGDRGYQPQHFGDGTRLSIL.

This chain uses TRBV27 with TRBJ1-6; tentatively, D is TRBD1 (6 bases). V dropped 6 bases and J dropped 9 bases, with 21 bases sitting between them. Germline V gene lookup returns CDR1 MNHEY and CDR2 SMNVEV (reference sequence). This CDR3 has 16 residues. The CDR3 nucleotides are TGTGCCAGCAGCCTCACAGGGACGGGGAAAATTTCACCCCTCCACTTT. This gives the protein CASSLTGTGKISPLHF.

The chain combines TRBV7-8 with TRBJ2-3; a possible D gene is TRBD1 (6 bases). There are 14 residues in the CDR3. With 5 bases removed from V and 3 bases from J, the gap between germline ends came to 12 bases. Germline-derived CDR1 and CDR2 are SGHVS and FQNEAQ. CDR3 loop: CASSHREGTDTQYF. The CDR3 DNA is TGTGCCAGCAGCCACAGGGAAGGAACAGATACGCAGTATTTT.

The CDR3 loop is CASSLRTAYNEQFF. The CDR3 DNA is TGTGCCAGTAGTCTCAGGACAGCTTACAATGAGCAGTTCTTC. The rearrangement joins TRBV19 to TRBJ2-1, with D tentatively TRBD1 (6 bases). This CDR3 region has 14 residues. V lost 5 bases and J lost 4, with 12 bases in between. Germline CDR1 reads LNHDA; CDR2 reads SQIVND (reference sequence).

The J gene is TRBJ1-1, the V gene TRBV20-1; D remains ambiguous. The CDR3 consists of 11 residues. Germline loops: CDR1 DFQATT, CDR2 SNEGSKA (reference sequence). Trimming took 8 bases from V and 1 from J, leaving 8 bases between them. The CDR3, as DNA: TGCAGTACCGAGAAGAACACTGAAGCTTTCTTT. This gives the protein CSTEKNTEAFF.

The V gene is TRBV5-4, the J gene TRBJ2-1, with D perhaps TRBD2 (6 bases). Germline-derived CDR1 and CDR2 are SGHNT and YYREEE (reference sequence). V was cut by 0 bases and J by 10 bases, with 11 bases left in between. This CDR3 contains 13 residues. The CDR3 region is CASSLAGGKEQFF. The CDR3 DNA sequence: TGTGCCAGCAGCTTGGCCGGGGGTAAAGAGCAGTTCTTC.

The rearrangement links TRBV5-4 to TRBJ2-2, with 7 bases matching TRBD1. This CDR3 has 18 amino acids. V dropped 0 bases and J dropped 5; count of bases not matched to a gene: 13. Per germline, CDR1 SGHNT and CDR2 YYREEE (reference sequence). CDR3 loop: CASSLGQGDPLGTGELFF. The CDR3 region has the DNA TGTGCCAGCAGCTTGGGGCAGGGGGACCCTTTAGGGACCGGGGAGCTGTTTTTT.

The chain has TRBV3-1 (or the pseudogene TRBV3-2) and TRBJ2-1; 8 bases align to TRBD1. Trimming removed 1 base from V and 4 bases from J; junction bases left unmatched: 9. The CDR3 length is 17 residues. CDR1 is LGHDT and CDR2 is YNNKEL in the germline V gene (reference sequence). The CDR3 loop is CASSQVDRTGRYNEQFF. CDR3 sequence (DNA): TGTGCCAGCAGCCAAGTGGATCGGACAGGGCGTTACAATGAGCAGTTCTTC.

CDR3 coding DNA: TGCGCCAGCAGCCGAGGACTAGCGAGGGTTGCCGAGCAGTACTTC. Its protein product is CASSRGLARVAEQYF. The J gene is TRBJ2-7, the V gene TRBV4-1; 9 nucleotides line up with TRBD2. The CDR3 loop spans 15 amino acids. Germline V CDR1 and CDR2: MGHRA, YSYEKL. The junction had 10 bases not matched to a gene; V was cut back by 4 bases and J by 6 bases.

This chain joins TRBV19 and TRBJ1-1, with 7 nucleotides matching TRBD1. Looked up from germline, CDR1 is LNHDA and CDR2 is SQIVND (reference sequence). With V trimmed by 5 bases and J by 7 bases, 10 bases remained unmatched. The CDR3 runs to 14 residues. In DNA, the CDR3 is TGTGCCAGTAGTCTACAGGGGAGGAATGGTGAAGCTTTCTTT. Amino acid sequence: CASSLQGRNGEAFF. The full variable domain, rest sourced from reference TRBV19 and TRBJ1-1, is DGGITQSPKYLFRKEGQNVTLSCEQNLNHDAMYWYRQDPGQGLRLIYYSQIVNDFQKGDIAEGYSVSREKKESFPLTVTSAQKNPTAFYLCASSLQGRNGEAFFGQGTRLTVV.

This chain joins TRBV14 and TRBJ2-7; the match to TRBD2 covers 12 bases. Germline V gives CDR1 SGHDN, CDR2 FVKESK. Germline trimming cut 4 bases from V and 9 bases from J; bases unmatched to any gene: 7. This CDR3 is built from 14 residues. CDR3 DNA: TGTGCCAGCAGCCCGGGACTAGCGGGCTTCGGGCAGTACTTC. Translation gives CASSPGLAGFGQYF. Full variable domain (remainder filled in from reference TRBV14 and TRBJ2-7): EAGVTQFPSHSVIEKGQTVTLRCDPISGHDNLYWYRRVMGKEIKFLLHFVKESKQDESGMPNNRFLAERTGGTYSTLKVQPAELEDSGVYFCASSPGLAGFGQYFGPGTRLTVT.

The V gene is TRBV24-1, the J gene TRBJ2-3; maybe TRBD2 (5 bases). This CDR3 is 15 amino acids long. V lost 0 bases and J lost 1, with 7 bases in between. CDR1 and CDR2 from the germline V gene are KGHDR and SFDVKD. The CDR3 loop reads CATSDLGLGTDTQYF. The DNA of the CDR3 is TGTGCCACCAGTGATTTGGGACTGGGCACAGATACGCAGTATTTT.

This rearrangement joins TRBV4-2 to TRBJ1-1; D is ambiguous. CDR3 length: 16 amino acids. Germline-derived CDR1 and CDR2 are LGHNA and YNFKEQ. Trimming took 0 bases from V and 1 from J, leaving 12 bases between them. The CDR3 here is CASSQDPWQKNTEAFF. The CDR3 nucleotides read TGTGCCAGCAGCCAAGATCCCTGGCAGAAGAACACTGAAGCTTTCTTT.

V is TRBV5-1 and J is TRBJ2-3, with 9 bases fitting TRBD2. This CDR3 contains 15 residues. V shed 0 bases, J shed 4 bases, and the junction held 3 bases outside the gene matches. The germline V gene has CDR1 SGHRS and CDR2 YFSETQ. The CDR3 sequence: CASSLGLAGSDTQYF. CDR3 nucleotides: TGCGCCAGCAGCTTGGGGCTAGCGGGGTCAGATACGCAGTATTTT.

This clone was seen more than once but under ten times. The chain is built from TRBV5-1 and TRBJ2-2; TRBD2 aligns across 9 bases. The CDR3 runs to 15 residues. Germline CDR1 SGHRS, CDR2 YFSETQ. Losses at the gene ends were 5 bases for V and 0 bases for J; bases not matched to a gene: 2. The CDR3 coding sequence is TGCGCCAGCAGACGGACTAGCGCGAACACCGGGGAGCTGTTTTTT. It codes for CASRRTSANTGELFF.

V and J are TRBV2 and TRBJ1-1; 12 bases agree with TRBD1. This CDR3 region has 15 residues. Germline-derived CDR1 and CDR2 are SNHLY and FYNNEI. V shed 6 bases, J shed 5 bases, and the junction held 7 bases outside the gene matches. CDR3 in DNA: TGTGCCAGCAGGGGGACAGGGGGCGCCGGAACTGAAGCTTTCTTT. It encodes CASRGTGGAGTEAFF.

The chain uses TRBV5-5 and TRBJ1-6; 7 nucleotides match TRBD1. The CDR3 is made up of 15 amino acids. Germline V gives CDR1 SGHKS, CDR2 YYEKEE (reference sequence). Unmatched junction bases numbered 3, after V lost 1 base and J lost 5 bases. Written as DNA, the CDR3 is TGTGCCAGCAGCTTGATGACAGGGAATAATTCACCCCTCCACTTT. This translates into CASSLMTGNNSPLHF.

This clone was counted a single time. This chain's CDR3 is CASSQGRDRGNSPLHF. The DNA of the CDR3 is TGTGCCAGCAGCCAAGGTCGGGACAGGGGTAACTCACCCCTCCACTTT. The chain combines TRBV3-1 (or the pseudogene TRBV3-2) with TRBJ1-6; 10 bases are shared with TRBD1. The CDR3 length is 16 residues. Trimming cost V 1 base and J 10 bases; bases outside gene matches: 7. In germline, CDR1 is LGHDT, CDR2 YNNKEL (reference sequence).

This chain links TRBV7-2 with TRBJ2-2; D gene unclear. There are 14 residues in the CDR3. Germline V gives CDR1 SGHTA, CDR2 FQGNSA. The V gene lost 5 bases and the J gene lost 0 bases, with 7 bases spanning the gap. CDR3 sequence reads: CASSPRSNTGELFF. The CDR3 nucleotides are TGTGCCAGCAGCCCTCGGTCGAACACCGGGGAGCTGTTTTTT.

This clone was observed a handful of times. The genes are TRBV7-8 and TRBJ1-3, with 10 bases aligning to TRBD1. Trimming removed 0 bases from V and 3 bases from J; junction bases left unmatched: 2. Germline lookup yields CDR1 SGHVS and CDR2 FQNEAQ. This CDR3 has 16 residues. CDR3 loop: CASSLATGGNGNTIYF. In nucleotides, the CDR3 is TGTGCCAGCAGCTTAGCGACAGGGGGCAATGGAAACACCATATATTTT.

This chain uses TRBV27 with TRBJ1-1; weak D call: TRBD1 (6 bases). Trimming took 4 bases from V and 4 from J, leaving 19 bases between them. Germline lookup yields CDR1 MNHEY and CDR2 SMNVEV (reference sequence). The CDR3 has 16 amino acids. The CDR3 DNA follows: TGTGCCAGCAGTTATGGCAGGGGAAATGGTTTCACTGAAGCTTTCTTT. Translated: CASSYGRGNGFTEAFF.

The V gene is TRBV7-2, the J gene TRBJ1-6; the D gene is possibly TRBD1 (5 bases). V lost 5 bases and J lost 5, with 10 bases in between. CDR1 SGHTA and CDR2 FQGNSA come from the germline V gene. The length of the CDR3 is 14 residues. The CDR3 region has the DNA TGTGCCAGCAGCACGGGGGTCAATAATTCACCCCTCCACTTT. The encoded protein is CASSTGVNNSPLHF.

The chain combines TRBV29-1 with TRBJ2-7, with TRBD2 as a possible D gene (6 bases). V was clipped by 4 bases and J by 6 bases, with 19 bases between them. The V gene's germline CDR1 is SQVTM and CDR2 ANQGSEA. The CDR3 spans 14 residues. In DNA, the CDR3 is TGCAGCGTTGCGACCGGGACTGCGTCAGGCGAGCAGTACTTC. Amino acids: CSVATGTASGEQYF.

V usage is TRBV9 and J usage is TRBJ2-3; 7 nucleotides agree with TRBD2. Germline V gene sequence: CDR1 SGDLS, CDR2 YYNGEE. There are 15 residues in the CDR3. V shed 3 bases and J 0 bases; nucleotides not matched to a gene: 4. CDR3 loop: CASSAGGSSTDTQYF. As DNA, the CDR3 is TGTGCCAGCAGCGCCGGGGGGTCGAGCACAGATACGCAGTATTTT. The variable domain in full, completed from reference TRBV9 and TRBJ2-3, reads DSGVTQTPKHLITATGQRVTLRCSPRSGDLSVYWYQQSLDQGLQFLIQYYNGEERAKGNILERFSAQQFPDLHSELNLSSLELGDSALYFCASSAGGSSTDTQYFGPGTRLTVL.

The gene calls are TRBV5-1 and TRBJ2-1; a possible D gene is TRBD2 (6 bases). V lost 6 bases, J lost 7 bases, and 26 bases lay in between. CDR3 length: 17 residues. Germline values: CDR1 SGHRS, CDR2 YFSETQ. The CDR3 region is CASTKTGGAATLNEQFF. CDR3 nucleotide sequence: TGCGCCAGCACTAAAACAGGCGGGGCTGCCACACTAAATGAGCAGTTCTTC.